Listed below are T cell receptor beta chains from one sample, sequenced in a study of blood T cell repertoires in COVID-19. Some clones are missing from TCRdb's copy, which holds only in-frame ones; the method was immunoSEQ multiplex PCR. The repertoire holds 87,000 or so clones, approximately 88% seen once, with around 10% in the top ten. The specimen was peripheral blood. The receptor set was obtained from a man older than 75 with acute or convalescent COVID-19. Each CDR3 is given with its conserved first and last residue. D genes are given only for firm matches. Size is stated for part of the rows, as once, few or many counts, or as a class when the clone is expanded.

cdr3_nt | cdr3_aa | j_call | d_call | clone_size | v_call
TGTGCCAGCAGCCGGGGGGATAATTCACCCCTCCACTTT | CASSRGDNSPLHF | TRBJ1-6 | . | . | TRBV5-5
TGTGCCAGCCGTTGGGCAGGCCACCAATACGAGCAGTACTTC | CASRWAGHQYEQYF | TRBJ2-7 | . | . | TRBV6-5
TGTGCCAGTAGTATAAAACCGGGACAGAGCACAGATACGCAGTATTTT | CASSIKPGQSTDTQYF | TRBJ2-3 | TRBD1 | . | TRBV19
TGTGCCAGCAGTCTAGTCCGGGACTCCATAAACACTGAAGCTTTCTTT | CASSLVRDSINTEAFF | TRBJ1-1 | . | . | TRBV27
TGCAGCGTTGTGCCTGACAGGTCGGTACCCCCGGCTTATGGCTACACCTTC | CSVVPDRSVPPAYGYTF | TRBJ1-2 | . | . | TRBV29-1
TGTGCCAGCAGTTTATCAGGGAACACTGAAGCTTTCTTT | CASSLSGNTEAFF | TRBJ1-1 | . | few | TRBV28
TGTGCCAGCAGAAGTAGACAGGGTTCAGCAGATACGCAGTATTTT | CASRSRQGSADTQYF | TRBJ2-3 | TRBD1 | . | TRBV6-5
TGTGCCAGCAGTTACTCGGGAGATCCCTATGGCTACACCTTC | CASSYSGDPYGYTF | TRBJ1-2 | . | . | TRBV6-6
TGTGCCAGCAGTTTGAGGGATGGGAATGGCTACACCTTC | CASSLRDGNGYTF | TRBJ1-2 | . | . | TRBV27
TGCGCCAGCGTAGGGAGCGGGAGGGTGACCTACAATGAGCAGTTCTTC | CASVGSGRVTYNEQFF | TRBJ2-1 | TRBD2 | . | TRBV10-2
TGTGCCAGCAGCCCCCCCCGACAGAGTTCTAACTATGGCTACACCTTC | CASSPPRQSSNYGYTF | TRBJ1-2 | . | . | TRBV9
TGTGCCAGCAGCGACCCCCGGGGGTCCACAGATACGCAGTATTTT | CASSDPRGSTDTQYF | TRBJ2-3 | . | few | TRBV9
TGTGCCAGCTCACCAGGACAGGGGTTTGAAGCTTTCTTT | CASSPGQGFEAFF | TRBJ1-1 | TRBD1 | . | TRBV18
TGTGCCAGCAGCACTGGGGGGACAGGGCCTGAAAAACTGTTTTTT | CASSTGGTGPEKLFF | TRBJ1-4 | TRBD1 | . | TRBV5-4
TGTGCCAGCAGCTTAGTTGCAGGGGGCAATGAGCAGTTCTTC | CASSLVAGGNEQFF | TRBJ2-1 | TRBD1 | . | TRBV7-2
TGTGCCACCAGCAGGGGTGGACTAGCCGGCGAGACCCAGTACTTC | CATSRGGLAGETQYF | TRBJ2-5 | TRBD2 | . | TRBV15
TGTGCCAGCAGCCAAGATCGAGTCGGGGAGCTGTTTTTT | CASSQDRVGELFF | TRBJ2-2 | . | . | TRBV3-1/TRBV3-2
TGCGCCAGCAGCCAAGATCCGGCGGGGCCTTATAGCAATCAGCCCCAGCATTTT | CASSQDPAGPYSNQPQHF | TRBJ1-5 | . | few | TRBV4-3
TGCGCCAGCAGTGAGCCCGGCGGGGGACAGGGGGCATCTGGGGCCAACGTCCTGACTTTC | CASSEPGGGQGASGANVLTF | TRBJ2-6 | TRBD1 | . | TRBV10-2
TGTGCCAGCAGCTTACCAGCGGGAGGGCTCTTCGGGGAGCTGTTTTTT | CASSLPAGGLFGELFF | TRBJ2-2 | TRBD2 | . | TRBV7-3
TGCGCCAGCAGCTTTCGAGACAGTTACATGAACACTGAAGCTTTCTTT | CASSFRDSYMNTEAFF | TRBJ1-1 | . | . | TRBV5-1
TGTGCCAGCAGCTTAACTTCTGGAAACACCATATATTTT | CASSLTSGNTIYF | TRBJ1-3 | . | . | TRBV11-3
TGTGCCAGCAGTTTATCGGCTGACCCCGGCGGTGGCTACACCTTC | CASSLSADPGGGYTF | TRBJ1-2 | . | . | TRBV27